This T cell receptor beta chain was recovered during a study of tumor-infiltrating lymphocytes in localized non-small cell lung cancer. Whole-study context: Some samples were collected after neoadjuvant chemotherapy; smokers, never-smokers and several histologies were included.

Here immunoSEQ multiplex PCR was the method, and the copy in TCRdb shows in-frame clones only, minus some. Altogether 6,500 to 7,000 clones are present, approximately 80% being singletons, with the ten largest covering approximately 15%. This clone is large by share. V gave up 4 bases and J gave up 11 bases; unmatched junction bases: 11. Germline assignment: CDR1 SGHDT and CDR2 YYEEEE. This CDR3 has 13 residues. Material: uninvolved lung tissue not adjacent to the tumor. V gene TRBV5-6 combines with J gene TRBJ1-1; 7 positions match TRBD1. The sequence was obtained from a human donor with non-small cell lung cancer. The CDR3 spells CASSPSAGTEAFF. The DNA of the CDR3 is TGTGCCAGCAGCCCATCCGCCGGGACAGAGGCTTTCTTT.